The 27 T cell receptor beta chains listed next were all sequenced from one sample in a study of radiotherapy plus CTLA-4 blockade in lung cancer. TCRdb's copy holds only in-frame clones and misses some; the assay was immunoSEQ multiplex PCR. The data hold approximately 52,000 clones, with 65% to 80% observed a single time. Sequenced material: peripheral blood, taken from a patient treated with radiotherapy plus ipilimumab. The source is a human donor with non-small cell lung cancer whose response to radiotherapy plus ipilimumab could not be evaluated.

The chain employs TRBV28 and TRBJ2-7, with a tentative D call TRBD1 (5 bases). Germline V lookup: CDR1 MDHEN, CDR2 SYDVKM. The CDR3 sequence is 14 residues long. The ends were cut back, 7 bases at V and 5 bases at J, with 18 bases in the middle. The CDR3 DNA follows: TGTGCCAGCACCCTCCCGACAGTGGCCCACGAGCAGTACTTC. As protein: CASTLPTVAHEQYF.

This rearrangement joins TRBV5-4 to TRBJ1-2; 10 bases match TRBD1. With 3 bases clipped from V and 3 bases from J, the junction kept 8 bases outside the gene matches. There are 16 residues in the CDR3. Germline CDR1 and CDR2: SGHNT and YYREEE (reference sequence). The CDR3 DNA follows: TGTGCCAGCAGCTCGGGGGGGGGACAGGGGTACTATGGCTACACCTTC. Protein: CASSSGGGQGYYGYTF.

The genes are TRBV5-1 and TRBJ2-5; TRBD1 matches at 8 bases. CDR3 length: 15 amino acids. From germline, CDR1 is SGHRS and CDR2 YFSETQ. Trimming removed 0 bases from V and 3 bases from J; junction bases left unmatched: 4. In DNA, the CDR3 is TGCGCCAGCAGCTTGGCCACGACAGGGGAAGAGACCCAGTACTTC. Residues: CASSLATTGEETQYF. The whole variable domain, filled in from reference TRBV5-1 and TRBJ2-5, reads KAGVTQTPRYLIKTRGQQVTLSCSPISGHRSVSWYQQTPGQGLQFLFEYFSETQRNKGNFPGRFSGRQFSNSRSEMNVSTLELGDSALYLCASSLATTGEETQYFGPGTRLLVL.

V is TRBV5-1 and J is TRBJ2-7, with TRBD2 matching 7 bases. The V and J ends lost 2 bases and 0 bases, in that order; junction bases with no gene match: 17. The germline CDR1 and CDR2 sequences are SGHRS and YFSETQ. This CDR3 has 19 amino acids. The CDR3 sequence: CASSFNPPRASGDSYEQYF. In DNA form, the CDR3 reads TGCGCCAGCAGCTTCAATCCCCCGAGGGCTAGCGGAGACTCCTACGAGCAGTACTTC.

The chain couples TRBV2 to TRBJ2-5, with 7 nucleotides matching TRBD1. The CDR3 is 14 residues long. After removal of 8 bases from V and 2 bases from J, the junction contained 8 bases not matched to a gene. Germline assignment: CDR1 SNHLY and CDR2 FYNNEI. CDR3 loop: CASLDGTVQETQYF. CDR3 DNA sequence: TGTGCCAGCCTCGATGGGACAGTTCAAGAGACCCAGTACTTC. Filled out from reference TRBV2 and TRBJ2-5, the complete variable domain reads EPEVTQTPSHQVTQMGQEVILRCVPISNHLYFYWYRQILGQKVEFLVSFYNNEISEKSEIFDDQFSVERPDGSNFTLKIRSTKLEDSAMYFCASLDGTVQETQYFGPGTRLLVL.

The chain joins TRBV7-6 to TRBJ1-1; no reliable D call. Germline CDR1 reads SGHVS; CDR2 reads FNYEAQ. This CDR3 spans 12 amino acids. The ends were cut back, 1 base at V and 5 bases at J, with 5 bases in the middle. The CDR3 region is CASSLDSTEAFF. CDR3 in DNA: TGTGCCAGCAGCTTAGACTCGACTGAAGCTTTCTTT. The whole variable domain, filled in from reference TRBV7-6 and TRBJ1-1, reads GAGVSQSPRYKVTKRGQDVALRCDPISGHVSLYWYRQALGQGPEFLTYFNYEAQQDKSGLPNDRFSAERPEGSISTLTIQRTEQRDSAMYRCASSLDSTEAFFGQGTRLTVV.

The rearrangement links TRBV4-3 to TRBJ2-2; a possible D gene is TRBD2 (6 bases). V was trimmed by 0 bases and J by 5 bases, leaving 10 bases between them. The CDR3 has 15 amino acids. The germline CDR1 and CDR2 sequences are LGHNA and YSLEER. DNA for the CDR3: TGCGCCAGCAGCCAAGATTGGAGGGGAACCGGGGAGCTGTTTTTT. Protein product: CASSQDWRGTGELFF.

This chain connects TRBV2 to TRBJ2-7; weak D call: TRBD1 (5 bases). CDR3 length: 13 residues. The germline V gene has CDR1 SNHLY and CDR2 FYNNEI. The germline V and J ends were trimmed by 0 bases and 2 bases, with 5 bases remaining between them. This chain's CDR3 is CASSEAGPYEQYF. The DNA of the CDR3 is TGTGCCAGCAGTGAAGCGGGGCCCTACGAGCAGTACTTC.

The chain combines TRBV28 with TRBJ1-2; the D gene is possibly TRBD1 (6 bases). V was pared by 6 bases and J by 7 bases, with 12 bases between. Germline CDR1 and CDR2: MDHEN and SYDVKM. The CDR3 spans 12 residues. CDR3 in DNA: TGTGCCAGCAGCTCCTCAGGGGCTGGCTACACCTTC. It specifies CASSSSGAGYTF.

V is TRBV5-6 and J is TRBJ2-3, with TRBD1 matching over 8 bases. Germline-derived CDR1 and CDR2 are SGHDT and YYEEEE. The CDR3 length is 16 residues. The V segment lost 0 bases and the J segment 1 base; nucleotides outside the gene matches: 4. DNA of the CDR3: TGTGCCAGCAGCTTGGGCAGGGGGCAAGGCACAGATACGCAGTATTTT. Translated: CASSLGRGQGTDTQYF.

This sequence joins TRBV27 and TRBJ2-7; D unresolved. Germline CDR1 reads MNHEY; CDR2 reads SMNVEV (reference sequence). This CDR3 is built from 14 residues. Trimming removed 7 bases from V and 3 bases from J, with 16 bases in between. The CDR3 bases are TGTGCCAGCATCCCTCATCTACAGTTCTACGAGCAGTACTTC. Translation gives CASIPHLQFYEQYF.

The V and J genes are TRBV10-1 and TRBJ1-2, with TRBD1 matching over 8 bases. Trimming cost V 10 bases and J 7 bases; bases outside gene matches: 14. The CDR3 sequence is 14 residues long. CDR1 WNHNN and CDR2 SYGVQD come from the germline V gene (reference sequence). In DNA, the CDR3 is TGCGCCACAAAGGGGGGCAGGGGGCGAGGTGGCTACACCTTC. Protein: CATKGGRGRGGYTF.

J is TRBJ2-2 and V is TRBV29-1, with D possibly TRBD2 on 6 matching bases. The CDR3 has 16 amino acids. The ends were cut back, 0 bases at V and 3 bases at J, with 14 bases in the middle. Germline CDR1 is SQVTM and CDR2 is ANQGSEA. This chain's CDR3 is CSVEDAAGPYTGELFF. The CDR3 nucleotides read TGCAGCGTTGAAGATGCGGCGGGGCCATACACCGGGGAGCTGTTTTTT.

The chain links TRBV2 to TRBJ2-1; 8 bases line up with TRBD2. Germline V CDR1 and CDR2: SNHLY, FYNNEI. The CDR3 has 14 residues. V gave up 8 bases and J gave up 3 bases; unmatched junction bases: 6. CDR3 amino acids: CASHQREFYNEQFF. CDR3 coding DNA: TGTGCCAGCCATCAGCGGGAGTTCTACAATGAGCAGTTCTTC.

The CDR3 protein is CASSRTGVSYGYTF. The CDR3 DNA sequence: TGTGCCAGCAGCAGGACAGGGGTATCCTATGGCTACACCTTC. V gene TRBV7-8 combines with J gene TRBJ1-2, with 9 bases aligning to TRBD1. This CDR3 comprises 14 residues. V lost 5 bases and J lost 4; bases outside the gene matches: 5. CDR1 is SGHVS and CDR2 is FQNEAQ in the germline V gene.

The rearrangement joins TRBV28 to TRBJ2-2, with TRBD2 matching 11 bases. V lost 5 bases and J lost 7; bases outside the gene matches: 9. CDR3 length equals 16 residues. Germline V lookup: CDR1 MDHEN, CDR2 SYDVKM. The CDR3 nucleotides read TGTGCCAGCAGTCGCGGGACTAGCGGTGGGGGCGGGGAGCTGTTTTTT. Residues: CASSRGTSGGGGELFF.

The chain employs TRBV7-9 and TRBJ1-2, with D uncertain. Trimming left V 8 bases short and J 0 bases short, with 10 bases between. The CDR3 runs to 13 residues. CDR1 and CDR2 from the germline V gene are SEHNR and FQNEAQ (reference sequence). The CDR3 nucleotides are TGTGCCAGCGGGAGGCGGACTAACTATGGCTACACCTTC. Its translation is CASGRRTNYGYTF.

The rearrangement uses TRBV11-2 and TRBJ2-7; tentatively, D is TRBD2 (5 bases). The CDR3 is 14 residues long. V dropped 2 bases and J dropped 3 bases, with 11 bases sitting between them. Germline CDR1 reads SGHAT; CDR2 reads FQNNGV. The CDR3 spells CASSLIPGIYEQYF. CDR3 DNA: TGTGCCAGCAGCTTAATACCGGGAATCTACGAGCAGTACTTC.

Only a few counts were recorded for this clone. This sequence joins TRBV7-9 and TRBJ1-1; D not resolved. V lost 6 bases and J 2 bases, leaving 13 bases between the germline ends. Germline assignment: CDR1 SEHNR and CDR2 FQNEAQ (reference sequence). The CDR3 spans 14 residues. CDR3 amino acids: CASSFGSGNTEAFF. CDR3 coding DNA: TGTGCCAGCAGTTTTGGGTCAGGAAACACTGAAGCTTTCTTT. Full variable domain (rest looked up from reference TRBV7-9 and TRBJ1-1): DTGVSQNPRHKITKRGQNVTFRCDPISEHNRLYWYRQTLGQGPEFLTYFQNEAQLEKSRLLSDRFSAERPKGSFSTLEIQRTEQGDSAMYLCASSFGSGNTEAFFGQGTRLTVV.

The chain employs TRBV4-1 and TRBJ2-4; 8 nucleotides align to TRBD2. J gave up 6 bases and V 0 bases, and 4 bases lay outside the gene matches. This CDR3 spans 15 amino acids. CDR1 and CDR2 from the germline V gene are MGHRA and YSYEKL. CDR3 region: CASSQEAGARNIQYF. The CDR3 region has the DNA TGCGCCAGCAGCCAAGAAGCGGGGGCGCGAAACATTCAGTACTTC.

CDR3: CSVAMRAGYEQYF. The CDR3 coding sequence is TGCAGCGTCGCCATGAGGGCGGGGTACGAGCAGTACTTC. The chain couples TRBV29-1 to TRBJ2-7; a possible D gene is TRBD2 (6 bases). The germline CDR1 and CDR2 sequences are SQVTM and ANQGSEA. The CDR3 has 13 residues. Trimming cost V 6 bases and J 4 bases, with 16 bases left between them.

The CDR3 spells CASSWGRSGVHNEQFF. The DNA for the CDR3 is TGTGCCAGCAGCTGGGGTCGAAGCGGGGTCCACAATGAGCAGTTCTTC. V is TRBV7-2 and J is TRBJ2-1; 7 bases map to TRBD2. The V segment lost 4 bases and the J segment 5 bases; nucleotides outside the gene matches: 11. Germline loops: CDR1 SGHTA, CDR2 FQGNSA. The CDR3 length is 16 residues.

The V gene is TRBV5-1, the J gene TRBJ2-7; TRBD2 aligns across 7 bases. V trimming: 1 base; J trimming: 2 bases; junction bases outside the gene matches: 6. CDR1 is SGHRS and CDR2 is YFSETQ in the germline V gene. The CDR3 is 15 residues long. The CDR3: CASSLFHGGTYEQYF. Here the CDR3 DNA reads TGCGCCAGCAGCTTGTTTCACGGGGGGACCTACGAGCAGTACTTC. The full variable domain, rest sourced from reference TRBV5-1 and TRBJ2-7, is KAGVTQTPRYLIKTRGQQVTLSCSPISGHRSVSWYQQTPGQGLQFLFEYFSETQRNKGNFPGRFSGRQFSNSRSEMNVSTLELGDSALYLCASSLFHGGTYEQYFGPGTRLTVT.

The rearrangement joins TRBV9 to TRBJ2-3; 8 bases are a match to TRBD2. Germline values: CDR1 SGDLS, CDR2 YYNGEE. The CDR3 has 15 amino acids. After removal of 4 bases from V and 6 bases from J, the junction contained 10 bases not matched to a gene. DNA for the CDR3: TGTGCCAGCAGCCCAGTGGCGGGAGGATCGGATACGCAGTATTTT. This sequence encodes CASSPVAGGSDTQYF.

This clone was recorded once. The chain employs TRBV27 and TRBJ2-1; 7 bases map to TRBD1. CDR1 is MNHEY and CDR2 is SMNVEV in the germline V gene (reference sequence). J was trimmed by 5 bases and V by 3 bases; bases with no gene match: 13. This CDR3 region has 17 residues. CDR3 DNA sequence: TGTGCCAGCAGTTTGCCGGACAGGACCGGTGTCCACAATGAGCAGTTCTTC. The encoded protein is CASSLPDRTGVHNEQFF.

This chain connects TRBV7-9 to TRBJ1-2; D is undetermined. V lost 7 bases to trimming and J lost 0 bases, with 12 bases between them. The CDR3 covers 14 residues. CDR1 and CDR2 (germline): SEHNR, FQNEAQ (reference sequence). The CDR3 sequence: CASTDLGANYGYTF. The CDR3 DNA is TGTGCCAGCACCGACCTGGGAGCTAACTATGGCTACACCTTC. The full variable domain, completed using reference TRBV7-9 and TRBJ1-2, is DTGVSQNPRHKITKRGQNVTFRCDPISEHNRLYWYRQTLGQGPEFLTYFQNEAQLEKSRLLSDRFSAERPKGSFSTLEIQRTEQGDSAMYLCASTDLGANYGYTFGSGTRLTVV.

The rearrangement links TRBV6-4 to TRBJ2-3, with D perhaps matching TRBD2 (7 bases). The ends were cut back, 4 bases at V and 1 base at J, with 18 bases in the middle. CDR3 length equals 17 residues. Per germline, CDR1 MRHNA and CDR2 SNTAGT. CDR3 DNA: TGTGCCAGCAGTGTAGGAATGGCGGGGGCCCGCACAGATACGCAGTATTTT. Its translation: CASSVGMAGARTDTQYF.